Here is one T cell receptor (beta chain) with its context. This CDR3 has 15 residues. CDR1 and CDR2 (germline): KGHSH, LQKENI. Trimming took 3 bases from V and 4 from J, leaving 14 bases between them. This sample is part of a study of OX40 agonist ivuxolimab in advanced cancers. Clones were sequenced by immunoSEQ multiplex PCR, and TCRdb holds only the in-frame ones, with some missing. The repertoire has roughly 16,000 clones, roughly 87% of them found once; the top ten carry roughly 25%. The TCR originated in an adult with an advanced solid tumor such as melanoma, head and neck, liver or kidney cancer. The rearrangement joins TRBV18 to TRBJ2-3; D perhaps matches TRBD1 (6 bases). This specimen was CD4+ or CD8+ T cells sorted from blood, taken in a trial of the OX40 agonist ivuxolimab. The CDR3 sequence is CASSPDNRVSDTQYF. CDR3 in DNA: TGTGCCAGCTCACCTGATAACAGGGTGTCAGATACGCAGTATTTT.